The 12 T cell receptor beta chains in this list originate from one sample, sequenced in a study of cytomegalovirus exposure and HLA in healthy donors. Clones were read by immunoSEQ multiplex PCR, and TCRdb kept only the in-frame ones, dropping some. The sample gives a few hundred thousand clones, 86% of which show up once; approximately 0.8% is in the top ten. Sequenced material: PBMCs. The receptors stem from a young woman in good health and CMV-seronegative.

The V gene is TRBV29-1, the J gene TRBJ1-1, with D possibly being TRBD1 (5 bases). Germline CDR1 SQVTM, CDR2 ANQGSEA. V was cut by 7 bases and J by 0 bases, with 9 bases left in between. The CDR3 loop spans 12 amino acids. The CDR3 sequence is CSGTTVNTEAFF. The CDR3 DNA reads TGCAGCGGGACGACAGTGAACACTGAAGCTTTCTTT.

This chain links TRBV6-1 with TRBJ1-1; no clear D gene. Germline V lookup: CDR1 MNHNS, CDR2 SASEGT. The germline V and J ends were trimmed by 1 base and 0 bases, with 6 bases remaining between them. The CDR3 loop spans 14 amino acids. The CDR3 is CASSEDGLNTEAFF. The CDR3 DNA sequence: TGTGCCAGCAGTGAAGACGGTCTGAACACTGAAGCTTTCTTT.

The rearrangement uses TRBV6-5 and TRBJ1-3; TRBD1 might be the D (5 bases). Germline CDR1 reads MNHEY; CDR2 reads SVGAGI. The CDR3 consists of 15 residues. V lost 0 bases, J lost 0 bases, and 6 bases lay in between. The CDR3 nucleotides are TGTGCCAGCAGTTACTCAGGGGCCTCTGGAAACACCATATATTTT. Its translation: CASSYSGASGNTIYF.

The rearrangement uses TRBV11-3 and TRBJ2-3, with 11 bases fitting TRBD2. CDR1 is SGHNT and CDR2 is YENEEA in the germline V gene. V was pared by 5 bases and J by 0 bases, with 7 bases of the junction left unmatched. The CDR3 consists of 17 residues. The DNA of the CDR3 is TGTGCCAGCAGCAAGGGACTAGCGGACGCTAGCACAGATACGCAGTATTTT. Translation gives CASSKGLADASTDTQYF.

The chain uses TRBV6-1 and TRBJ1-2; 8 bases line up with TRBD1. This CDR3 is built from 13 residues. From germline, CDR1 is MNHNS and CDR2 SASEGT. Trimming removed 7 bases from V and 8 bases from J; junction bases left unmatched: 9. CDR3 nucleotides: TGTGCCAGCACCATGGACAGGGCAGAAGGCTACACCTTC. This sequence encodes CASTMDRAEGYTF.

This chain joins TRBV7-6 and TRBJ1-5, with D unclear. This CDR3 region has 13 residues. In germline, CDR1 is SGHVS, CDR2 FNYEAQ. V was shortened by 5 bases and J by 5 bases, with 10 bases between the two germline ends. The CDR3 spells CASSPRVDQPQHF. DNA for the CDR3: TGTGCCAGCAGCCCTCGCGTTGATCAGCCCCAGCATTTT.

CDR3 DNA: TGTGCCAGCAGCTTAAGGGGACTAGAAGAAGAGACCCAGTACTTC. Its protein is CASSLRGLEEETQYF. The genes are TRBV7-9 and TRBJ2-5, with 8 bases identical to TRBD2. Trimming took 2 bases from V and 3 from J; bases not matched to a gene: 5. The germline gives CDR1 SEHNR, CDR2 FQNEAQ (reference sequence). The CDR3 spans 15 residues.

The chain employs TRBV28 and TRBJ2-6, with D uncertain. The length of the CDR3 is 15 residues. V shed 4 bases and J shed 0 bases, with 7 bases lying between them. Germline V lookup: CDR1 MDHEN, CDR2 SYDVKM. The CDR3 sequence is CASSSPGSGANVLTF. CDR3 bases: TGTGCCAGCAGTTCCCCGGGCTCTGGGGCCAACGTCCTGACTTTC.

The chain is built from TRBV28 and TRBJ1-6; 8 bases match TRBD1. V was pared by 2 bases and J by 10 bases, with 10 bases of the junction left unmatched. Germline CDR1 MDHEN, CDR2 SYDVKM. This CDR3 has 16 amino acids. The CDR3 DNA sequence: TGTGCCAGCAGTTTAGCCCGCAGGGGGCAACGGTCACCCCTCCACTTT. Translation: CASSLARRGQRSPLHF.

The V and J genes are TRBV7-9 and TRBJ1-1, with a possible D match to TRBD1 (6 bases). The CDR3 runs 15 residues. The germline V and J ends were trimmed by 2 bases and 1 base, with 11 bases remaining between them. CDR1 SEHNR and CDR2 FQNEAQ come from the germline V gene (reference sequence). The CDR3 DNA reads TGTGCCAGCAGCTTATTGTCCAGGGGGAACACTGAAGCTTTCTTT. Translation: CASSLLSRGNTEAFF.

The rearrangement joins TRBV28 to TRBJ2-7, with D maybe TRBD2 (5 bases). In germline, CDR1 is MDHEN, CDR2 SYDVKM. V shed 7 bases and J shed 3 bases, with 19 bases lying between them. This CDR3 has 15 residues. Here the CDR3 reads CASITYGEDHYEQYF. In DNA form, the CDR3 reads TGTGCCAGCATTACATACGGGGAAGACCACTACGAGCAGTACTTC.

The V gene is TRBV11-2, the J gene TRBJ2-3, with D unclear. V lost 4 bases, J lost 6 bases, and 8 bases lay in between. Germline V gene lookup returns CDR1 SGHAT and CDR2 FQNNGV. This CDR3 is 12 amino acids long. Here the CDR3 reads CASSYVGDTQYF. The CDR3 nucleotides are TGTGCCAGCAGCTACGTCGGGGATACGCAGTATTTT.